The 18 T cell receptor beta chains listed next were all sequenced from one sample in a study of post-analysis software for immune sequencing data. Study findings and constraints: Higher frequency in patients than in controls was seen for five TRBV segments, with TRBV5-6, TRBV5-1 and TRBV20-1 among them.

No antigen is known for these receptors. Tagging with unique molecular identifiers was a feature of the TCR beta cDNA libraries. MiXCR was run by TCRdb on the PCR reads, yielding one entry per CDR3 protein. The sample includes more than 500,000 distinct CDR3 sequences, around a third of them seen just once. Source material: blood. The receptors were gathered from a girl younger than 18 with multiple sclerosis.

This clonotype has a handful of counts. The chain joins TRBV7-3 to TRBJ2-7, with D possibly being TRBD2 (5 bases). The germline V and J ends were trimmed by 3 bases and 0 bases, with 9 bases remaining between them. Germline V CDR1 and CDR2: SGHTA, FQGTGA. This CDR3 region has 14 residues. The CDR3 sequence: CASSFTGYSYEQYF. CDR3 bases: TGTGCCAGCAGCTTTACGGGGTACTCCTACGAGCAGTACTTC.

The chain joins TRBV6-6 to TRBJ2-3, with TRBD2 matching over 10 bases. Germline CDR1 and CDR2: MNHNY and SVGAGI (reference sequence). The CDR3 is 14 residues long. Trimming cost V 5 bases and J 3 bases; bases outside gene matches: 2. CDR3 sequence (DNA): TGTGCCAGCAGTACTAGCGGGATTACAGATACGCAGTATTTT. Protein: CASSTSGITDTQYF.

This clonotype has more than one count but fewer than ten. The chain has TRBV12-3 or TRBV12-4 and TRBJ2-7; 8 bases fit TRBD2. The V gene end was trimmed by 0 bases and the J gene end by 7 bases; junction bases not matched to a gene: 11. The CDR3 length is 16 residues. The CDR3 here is CASSLAISGEYNEQYF. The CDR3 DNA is TGTGCCAGCAGTTTAGCTATTAGCGGGGAGTACAATGAGCAGTACTTC.

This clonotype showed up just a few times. The CDR3 region has the DNA TGTGCCATCAGTGAGCAGGCCCAGGGGCACCAGTACTTC. Translating gives CAISEQAQGHQYF. The V and J genes are TRBV10-3 and TRBJ2-7; D possibly corresponds to TRBD1 (6 bases). Germline V CDR1 and CDR2: ENHRY, SYGVKD. CDR3 length: 13 residues. Trimming pared 2 bases from V and 10 bases from J, leaving 15 bases between.

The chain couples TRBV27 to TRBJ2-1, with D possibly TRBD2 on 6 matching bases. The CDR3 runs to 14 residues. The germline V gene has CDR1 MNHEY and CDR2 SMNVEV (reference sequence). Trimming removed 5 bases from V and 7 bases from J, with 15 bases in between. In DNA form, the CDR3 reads TGTGCCAGCAGTCCCCTAGCGACCCTAAATGAGCAGTTCTTC. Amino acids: CASSPLATLNEQFF.

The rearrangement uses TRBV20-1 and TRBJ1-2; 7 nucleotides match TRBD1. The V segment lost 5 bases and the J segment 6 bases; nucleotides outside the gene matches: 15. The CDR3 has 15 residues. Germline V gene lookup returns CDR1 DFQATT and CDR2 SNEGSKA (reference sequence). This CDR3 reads CSALQGDRPRDGYTF. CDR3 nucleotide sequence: TGCAGTGCTCTCCAAGGGGACAGACCGAGAGATGGCTACACCTTC.

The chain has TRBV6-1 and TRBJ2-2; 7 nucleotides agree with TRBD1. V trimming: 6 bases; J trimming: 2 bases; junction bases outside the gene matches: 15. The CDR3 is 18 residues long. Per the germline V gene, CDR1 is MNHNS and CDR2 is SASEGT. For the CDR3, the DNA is TGTGCCAGCAGGAAAACGCAGGGGGTCCCCTTTAACACCGGGGAGCTGTTTTTT. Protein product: CASRKTQGVPFNTGELFF.

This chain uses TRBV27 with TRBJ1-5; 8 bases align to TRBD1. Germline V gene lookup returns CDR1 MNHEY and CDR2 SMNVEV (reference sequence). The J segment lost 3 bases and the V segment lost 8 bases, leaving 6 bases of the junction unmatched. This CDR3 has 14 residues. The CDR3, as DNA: TGTGCCAGCGGGGGACAGGAAGACAATCAGCCCCAGCATTTT. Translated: CASGGQEDNQPQHF.

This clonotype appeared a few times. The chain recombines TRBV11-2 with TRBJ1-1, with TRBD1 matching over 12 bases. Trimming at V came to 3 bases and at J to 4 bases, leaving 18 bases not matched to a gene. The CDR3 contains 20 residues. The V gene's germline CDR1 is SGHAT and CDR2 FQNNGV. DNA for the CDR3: TGTGCCAGCAGCTTTGGTCCCCTTGGGGGGACAGGGGGCCTGGGCACTGAAGCTTTCTTT. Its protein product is CASSFGPLGGTGGLGTEAFF.

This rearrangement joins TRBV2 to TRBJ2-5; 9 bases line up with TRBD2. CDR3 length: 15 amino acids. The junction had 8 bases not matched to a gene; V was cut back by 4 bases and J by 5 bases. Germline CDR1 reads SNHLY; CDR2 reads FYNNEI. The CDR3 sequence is CASSGRGGRYETQYF. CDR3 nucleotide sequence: TGTGCCAGCAGTGGGCGGGGGGGCCGTTATGAGACCCAGTACTTC. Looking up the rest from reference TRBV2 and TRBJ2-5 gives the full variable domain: EPEVTQTPSHQVTQMGQEVILRCVPISNHLYFYWYRQILGQKVEFLVSFYNNEISEKSEIFDDQFSVERPDGSNFTLKIRSTKLEDSAMYFCASSGRGGRYETQYFGPGTRLLVL.

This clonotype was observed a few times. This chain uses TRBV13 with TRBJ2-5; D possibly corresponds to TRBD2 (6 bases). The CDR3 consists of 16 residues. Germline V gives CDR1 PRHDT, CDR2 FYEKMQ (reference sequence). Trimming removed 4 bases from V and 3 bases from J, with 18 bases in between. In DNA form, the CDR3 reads TGTGCCAGCAGCTCCCCCCGGGACTGGTCCAAAGAGACCCAGTACTTC. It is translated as CASSSPRDWSKETQYF.

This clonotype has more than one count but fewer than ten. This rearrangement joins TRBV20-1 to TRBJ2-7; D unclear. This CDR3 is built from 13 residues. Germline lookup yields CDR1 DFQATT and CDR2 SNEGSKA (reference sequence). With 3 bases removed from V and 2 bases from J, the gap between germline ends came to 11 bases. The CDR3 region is CSARRPGTYEQYF. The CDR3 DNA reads TGCAGTGCTAGGAGGCCGGGTACCTACGAGCAGTACTTC.

The DNA for the CDR3 is TGTGCCGAAGACGGGGGAGTAGGCTGCGAGCAGTACTTC. Amino acid sequence: CAEDGGVGCEQYF. The chain carries TRBV7-2 and TRBJ2-4; tentative D call: TRBD2 (6 bases). The J call may be incorrect, as the DNA end agrees better with TRBJ2-7. The CDR3 contains 13 residues. The germline V gene encodes CDR1 SGHTA and CDR2 FQGNSA.

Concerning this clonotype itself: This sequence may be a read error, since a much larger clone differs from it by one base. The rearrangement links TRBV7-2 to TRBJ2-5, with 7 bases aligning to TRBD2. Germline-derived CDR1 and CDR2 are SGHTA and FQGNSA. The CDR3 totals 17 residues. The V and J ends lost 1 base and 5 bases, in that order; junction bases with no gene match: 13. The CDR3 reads CASSLGRDMGRGETQYF. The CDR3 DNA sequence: TGTGCCAGCAGCTTAGGCAGGGATATGGGGCGGGGGGAGACCCAGTACTTC.

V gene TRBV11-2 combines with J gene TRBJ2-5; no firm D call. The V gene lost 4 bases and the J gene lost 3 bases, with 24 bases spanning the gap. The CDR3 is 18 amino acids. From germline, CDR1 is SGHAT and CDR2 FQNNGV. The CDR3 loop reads CASSSPSDGYPRKETQYF. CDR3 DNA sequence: TGTGCCAGCAGCTCACCCTCGGACGGTTATCCACGGAAAGAGACCCAGTACTTC. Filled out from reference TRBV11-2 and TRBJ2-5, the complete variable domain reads EAGVAQSPRYKIIEKRQSVAFWCNPISGHATLYWYQQILGQGPKLLIQFQNNGVVDDSQLPKDRFSAERLKGVDSTLKIQPAKLEDSAVYLCASSSPSDGYPRKETQYFGPGTRLLVL.

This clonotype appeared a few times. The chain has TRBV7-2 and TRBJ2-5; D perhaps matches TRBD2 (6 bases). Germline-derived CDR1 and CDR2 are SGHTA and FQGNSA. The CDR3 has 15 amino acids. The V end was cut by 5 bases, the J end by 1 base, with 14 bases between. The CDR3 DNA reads TGTGCCAGCAGCACCTTTGCGGGGTCCCAAGAGACCCAGTACTTC. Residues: CASSTFAGSQETQYF.

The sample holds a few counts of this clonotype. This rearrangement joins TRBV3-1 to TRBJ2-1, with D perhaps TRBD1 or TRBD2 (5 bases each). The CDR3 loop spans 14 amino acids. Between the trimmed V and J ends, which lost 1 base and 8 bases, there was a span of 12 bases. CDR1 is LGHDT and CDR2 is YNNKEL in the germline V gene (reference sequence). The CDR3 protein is CASSQGPLGDEQFF. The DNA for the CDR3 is TGTGCCAGCAGCCAAGGACCCCTGGGGGATGAGCAGTTCTTC.

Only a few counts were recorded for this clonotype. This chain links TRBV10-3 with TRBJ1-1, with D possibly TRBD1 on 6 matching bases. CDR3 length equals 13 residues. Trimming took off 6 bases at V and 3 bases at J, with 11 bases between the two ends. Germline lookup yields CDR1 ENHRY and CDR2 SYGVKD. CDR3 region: CAIRRDKDTEAFF. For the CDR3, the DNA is TGTGCCATCAGGAGGGACAAAGACACTGAAGCTTTCTTT.